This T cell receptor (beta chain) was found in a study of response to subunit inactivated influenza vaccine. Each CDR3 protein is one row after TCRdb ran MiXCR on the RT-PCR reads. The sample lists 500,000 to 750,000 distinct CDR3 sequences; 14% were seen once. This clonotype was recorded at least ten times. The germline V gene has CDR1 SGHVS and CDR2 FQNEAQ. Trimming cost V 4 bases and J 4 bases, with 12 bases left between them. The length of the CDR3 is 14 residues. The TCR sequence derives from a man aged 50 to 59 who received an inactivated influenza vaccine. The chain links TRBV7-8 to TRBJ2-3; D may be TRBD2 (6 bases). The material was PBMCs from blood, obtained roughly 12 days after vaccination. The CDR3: CASSSRPGADTQYF. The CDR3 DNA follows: TGTGCCAGCAGCTCCCGTCCGGGAGCAGATACGCAGTATTTT. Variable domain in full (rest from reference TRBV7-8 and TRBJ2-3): GAGVSQSPRYKVAKRGQDVALRCDPISGHVSLFWYQQALGQGPEFLTYFQNEAQLDKSGLPSDRFFAERPEGSVSTLKIQRTQQEDSAVYLCASSSRPGADTQYFGPGTRLTVL.